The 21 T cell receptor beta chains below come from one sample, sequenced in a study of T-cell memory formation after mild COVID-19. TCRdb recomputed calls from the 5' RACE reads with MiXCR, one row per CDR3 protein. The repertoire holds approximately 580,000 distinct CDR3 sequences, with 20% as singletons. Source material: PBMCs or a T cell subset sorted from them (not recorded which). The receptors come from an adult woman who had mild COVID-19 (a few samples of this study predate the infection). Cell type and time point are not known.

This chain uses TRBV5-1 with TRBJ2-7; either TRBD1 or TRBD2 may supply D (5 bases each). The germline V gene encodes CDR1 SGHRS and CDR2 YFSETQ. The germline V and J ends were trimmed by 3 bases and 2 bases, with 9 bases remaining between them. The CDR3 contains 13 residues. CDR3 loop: CASSWDLAYEQYF. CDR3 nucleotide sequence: TGCGCCAGCAGCTGGGACCTAGCCTACGAGCAGTACTTC.

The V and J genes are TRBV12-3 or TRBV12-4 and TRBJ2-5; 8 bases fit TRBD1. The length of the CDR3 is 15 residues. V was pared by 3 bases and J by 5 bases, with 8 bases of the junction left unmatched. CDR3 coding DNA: TGTGCCAGCAGTTTTGGGTCAGGGGGCTTCGAGACCCAGTACTTC. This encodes CASSFGSGGFETQYF.

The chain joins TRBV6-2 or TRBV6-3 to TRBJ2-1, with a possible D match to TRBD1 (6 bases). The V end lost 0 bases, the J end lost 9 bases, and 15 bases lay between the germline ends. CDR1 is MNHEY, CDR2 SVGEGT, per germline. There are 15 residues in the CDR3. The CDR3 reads CASSYSITPRGEQFF. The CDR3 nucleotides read TGTGCCAGCAGTTACTCGATCACACCCAGGGGTGAGCAGTTCTTC.

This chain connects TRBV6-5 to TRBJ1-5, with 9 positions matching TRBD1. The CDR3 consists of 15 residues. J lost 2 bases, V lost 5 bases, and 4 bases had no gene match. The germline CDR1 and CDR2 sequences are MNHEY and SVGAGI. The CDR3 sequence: CASSTGGAGNQPQHF. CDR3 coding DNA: TGTGCCAGCAGTACAGGGGGCGCGGGCAATCAGCCCCAGCATTTT.

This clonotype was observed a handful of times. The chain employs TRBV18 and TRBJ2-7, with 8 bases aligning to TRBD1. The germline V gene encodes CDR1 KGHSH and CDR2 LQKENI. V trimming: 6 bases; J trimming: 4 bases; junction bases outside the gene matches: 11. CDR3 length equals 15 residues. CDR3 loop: CASSYGQGALYEQYF. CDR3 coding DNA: TGTGCCAGCTCCTACGGACAGGGAGCACTATACGAGCAGTACTTC.

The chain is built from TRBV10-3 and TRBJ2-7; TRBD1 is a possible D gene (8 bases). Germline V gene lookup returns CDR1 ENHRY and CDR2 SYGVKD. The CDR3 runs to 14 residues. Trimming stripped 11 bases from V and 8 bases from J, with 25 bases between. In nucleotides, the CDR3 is TGTGCCGCCAGGGAGGGGGACAGGAGCAGCCAGCAGTACTTC. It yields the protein CAAREGDRSSQQYF.

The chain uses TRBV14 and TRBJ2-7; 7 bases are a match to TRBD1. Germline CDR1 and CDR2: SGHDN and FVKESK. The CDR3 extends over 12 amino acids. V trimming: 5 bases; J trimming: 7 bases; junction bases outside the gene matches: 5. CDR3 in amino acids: CASSDRVREQYF. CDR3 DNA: TGTGCCAGCAGCGACAGGGTGAGGGAGCAGTACTTC. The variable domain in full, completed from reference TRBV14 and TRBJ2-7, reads EAGVTQFPSHSVIEKGQTVTLRCDPISGHDNLYWYRRVMGKEIKFLLHFVKESKQDESGMPNNRFLAERTGGTYSTLKVQPAELEDSGVYFCASSDRVREQYFGPGTRLTVT.

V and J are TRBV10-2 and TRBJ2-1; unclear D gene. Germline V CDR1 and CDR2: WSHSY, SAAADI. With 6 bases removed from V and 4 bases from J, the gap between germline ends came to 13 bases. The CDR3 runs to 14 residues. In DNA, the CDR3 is TGCGCCAGCAGAGTTGAGGCGGAATACAATGAGCAGTTCTTC. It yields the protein CASRVEAEYNEQFF.

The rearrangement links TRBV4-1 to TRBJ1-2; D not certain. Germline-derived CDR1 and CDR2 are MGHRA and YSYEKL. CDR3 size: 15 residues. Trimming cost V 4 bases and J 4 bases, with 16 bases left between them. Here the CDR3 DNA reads TGCGCCAGCAGCCCGCCGGGGAGGGAATTCTATGGCTACACCTTC. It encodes CASSPPGREFYGYTF.

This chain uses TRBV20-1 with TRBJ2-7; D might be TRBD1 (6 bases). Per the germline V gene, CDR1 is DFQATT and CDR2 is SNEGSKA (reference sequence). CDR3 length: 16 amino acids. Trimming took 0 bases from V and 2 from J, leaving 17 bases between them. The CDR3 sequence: CSARDFNRDKAYEQYF. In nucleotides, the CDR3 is TGCAGTGCTAGAGATTTTAATCGGGACAAAGCCTACGAGCAGTACTTC.

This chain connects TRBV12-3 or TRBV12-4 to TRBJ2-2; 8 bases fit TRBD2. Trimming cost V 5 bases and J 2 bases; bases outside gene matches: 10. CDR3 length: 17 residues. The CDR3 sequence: CASSPLERGPNTGELFF. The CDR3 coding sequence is TGTGCCAGCAGTCCCCTGGAGCGGGGGCCTAACACCGGGGAGCTGTTTTTT.

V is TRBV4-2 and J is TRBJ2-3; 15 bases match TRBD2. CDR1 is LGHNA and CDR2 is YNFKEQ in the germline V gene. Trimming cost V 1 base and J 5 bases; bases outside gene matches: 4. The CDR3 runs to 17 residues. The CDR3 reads CASSQVGLAGGQDTQYF. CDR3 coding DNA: TGTGCCAGCAGCCAAGTAGGACTAGCGGGGGGGCAAGATACGCAGTATTTT.

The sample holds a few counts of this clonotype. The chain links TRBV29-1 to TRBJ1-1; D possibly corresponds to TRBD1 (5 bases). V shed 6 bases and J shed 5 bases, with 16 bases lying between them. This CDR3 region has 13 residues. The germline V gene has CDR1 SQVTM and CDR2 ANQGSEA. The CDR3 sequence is CSVAGGRTTEAFF. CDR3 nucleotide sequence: TGCAGCGTGGCCGGGGGACGGACTACTGAAGCTTTCTTT.

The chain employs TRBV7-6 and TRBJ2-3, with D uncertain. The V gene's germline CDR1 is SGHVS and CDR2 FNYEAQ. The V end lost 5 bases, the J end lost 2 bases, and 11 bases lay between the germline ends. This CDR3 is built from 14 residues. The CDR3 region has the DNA TGTGCCAGCAGCCCGCGGTTGACCACAGATACGCAGTATTTT. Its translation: CASSPRLTTDTQYF.

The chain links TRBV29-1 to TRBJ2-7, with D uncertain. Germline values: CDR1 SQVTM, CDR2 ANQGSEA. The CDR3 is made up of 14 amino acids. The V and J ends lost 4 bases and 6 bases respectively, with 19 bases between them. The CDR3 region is CSVGVTPKGSEQYF. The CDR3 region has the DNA TGCAGCGTTGGGGTGACACCAAAAGGCTCCGAGCAGTACTTC.

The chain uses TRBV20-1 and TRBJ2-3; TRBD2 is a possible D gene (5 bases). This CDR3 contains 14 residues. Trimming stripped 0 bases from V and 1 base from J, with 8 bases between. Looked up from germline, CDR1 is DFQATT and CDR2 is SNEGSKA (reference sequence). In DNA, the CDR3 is TGCAGTGCTAGAGATAAGAGGGGCACAGATACGCAGTATTTT. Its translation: CSARDKRGTDTQYF.

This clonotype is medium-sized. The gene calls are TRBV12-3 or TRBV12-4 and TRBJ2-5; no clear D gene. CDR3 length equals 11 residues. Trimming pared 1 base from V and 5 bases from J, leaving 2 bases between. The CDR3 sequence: CASSLGETQYF. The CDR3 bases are TGTGCCAGCAGTTTAGGCGAGACCCAGTACTTC.

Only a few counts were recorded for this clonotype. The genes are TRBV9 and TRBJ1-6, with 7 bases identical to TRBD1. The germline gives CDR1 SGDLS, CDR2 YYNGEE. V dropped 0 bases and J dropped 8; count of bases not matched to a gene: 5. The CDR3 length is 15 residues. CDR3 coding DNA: TGTGCCAGCAGCGTAGACACAGGGGTTGATTCACCCCTCCACTTT. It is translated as CASSVDTGVDSPLHF.

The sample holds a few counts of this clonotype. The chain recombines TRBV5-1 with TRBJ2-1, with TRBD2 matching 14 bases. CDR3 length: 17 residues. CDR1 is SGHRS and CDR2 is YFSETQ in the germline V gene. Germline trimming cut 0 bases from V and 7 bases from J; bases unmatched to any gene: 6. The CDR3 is CASSLAGGLAGVNEQFF. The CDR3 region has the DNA TGCGCCAGCAGCTTGGCCGGGGGACTAGCGGGAGTGAATGAGCAGTTCTTC.

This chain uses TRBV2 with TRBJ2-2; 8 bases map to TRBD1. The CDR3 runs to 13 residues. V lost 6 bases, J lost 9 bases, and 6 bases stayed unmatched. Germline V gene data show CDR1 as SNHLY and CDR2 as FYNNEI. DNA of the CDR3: TGTGCCAGCAGCAATGACAGGGGCCGGGAGCTGTTTTTT. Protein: CASSNDRGRELFF.

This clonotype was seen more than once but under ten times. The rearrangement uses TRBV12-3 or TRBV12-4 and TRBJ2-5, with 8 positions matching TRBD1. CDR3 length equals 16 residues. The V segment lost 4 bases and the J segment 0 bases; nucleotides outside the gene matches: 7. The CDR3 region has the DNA TGTGCCAGCAGTTCCCAGGACAGGGAGTACCAAGAGACCCAGTACTTC. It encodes CASSSQDREYQETQYF.